In this sample, the clone carrying this TCR beta chain turned up many times. The data stem from a study of T-cell reconstitution after alpha-beta-depleted transplantation in children. Trimming pared 4 bases from V and 2 bases from J, leaving 15 bases between. Germline V gives CDR1 KGHSH, CDR2 LQKENI. This CDR3 region has 15 residues. Library preparation (for TCRbeta) was performed with unique molecular identifiers. TCRdb re-analysed the PCR reads in MiXCR, keeping a single row per CDR3 protein. In the table there are 190,000 or so distinct CDR3 sequences, approximately 6.6% of which are singletons. This TCR was sampled from a human donor who donated a stem cell graft to a child with Wiskott-Aldrich syndrome. The source material was PBMCs from the stem cell graft donor, sampled from the stem cell graft. This chain uses TRBV18 with TRBJ2-7; D unclear. The DNA of the CDR3 is TGTGCCAGCTCACTTCTCAGCAACAGACCCTACGAGCAGTACTTC. Residues: CASSLLSNRPYEQYF.